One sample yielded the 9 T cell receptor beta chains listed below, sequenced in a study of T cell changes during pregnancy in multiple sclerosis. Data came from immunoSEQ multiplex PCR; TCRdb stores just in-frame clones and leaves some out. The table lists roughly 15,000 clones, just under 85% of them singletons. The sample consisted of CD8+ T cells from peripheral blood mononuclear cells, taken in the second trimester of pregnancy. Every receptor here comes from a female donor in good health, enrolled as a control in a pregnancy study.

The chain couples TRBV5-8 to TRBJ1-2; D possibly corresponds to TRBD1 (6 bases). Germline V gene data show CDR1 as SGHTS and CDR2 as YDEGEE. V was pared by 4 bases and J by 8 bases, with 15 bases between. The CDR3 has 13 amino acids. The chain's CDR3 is CASSQPNGQGYTF. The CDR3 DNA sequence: TGTGCCAGCAGCCAGCCCAATGGACAGGGCTACACCTTC.

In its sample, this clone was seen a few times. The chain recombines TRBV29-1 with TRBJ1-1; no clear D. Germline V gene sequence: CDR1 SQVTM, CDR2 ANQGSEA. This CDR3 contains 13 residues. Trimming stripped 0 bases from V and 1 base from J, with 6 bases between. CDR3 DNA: TGCAGCGTTGAAGATGGCAGGAACACTGAAGCTTTCTTT. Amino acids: CSVEDGRNTEAFF. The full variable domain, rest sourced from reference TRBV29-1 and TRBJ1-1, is SAVISQKPSRDICQRGTSLTIQCQVDSQVTMMFWYRQQPGQSLTLIATANQGSEATYESGFVIDKFPISRPNLTFSTLTVSNMSPEDSSIYLCSVEDGRNTEAFFGQGTRLTVV.

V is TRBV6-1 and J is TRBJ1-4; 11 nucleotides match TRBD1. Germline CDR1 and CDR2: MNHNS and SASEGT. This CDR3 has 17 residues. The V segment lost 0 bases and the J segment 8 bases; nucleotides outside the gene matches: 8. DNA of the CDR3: TGTGCCAGCAGTGAAGCCGTGGGGGGACAGGGGGGAGAAAAACTGTTTTTT. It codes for CASSEAVGGQGGEKLFF.

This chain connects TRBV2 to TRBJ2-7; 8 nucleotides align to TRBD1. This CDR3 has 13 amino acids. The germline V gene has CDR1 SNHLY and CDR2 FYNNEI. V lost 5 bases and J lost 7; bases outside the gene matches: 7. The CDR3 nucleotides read TGTGCCAGCAGTCCGGACAGGGTTCAAGAGCAGTACTTC. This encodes CASSPDRVQEQYF. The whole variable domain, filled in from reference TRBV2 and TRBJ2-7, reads EPEVTQTPSHQVTQMGQEVILRCVPISNHLYFYWYRQILGQKVEFLVSFYNNEISEKSEIFDDQFSVERPDGSNFTLKIRSTKLEDSAMYFCASSPDRVQEQYFGPGTRLTVT.

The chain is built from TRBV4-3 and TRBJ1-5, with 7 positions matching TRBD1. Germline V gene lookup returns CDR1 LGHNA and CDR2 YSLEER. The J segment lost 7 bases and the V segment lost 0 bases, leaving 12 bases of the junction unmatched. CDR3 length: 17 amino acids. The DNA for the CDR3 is TGCGCCAGCAGCCAAGATAGGGGCGACAGGGTTGGGCAGCCCCAGCATTTT. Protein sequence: CASSQDRGDRVGQPQHF.

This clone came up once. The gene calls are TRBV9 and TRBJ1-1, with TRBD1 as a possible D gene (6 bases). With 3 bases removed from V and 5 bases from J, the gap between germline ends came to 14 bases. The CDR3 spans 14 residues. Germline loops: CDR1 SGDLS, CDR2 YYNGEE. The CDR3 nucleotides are TGTGCCAGCAGCGAATCGGGGGGCAGGACTGAAGCTTTCTTT. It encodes CASSESGGRTEAFF.

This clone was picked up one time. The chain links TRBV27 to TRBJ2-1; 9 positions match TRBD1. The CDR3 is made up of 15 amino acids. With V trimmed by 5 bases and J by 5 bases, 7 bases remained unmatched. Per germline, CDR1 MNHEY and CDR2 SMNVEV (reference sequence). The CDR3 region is CASSPGTGSDNEQFF. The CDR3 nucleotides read TGTGCCAGCAGTCCCGGGACAGGGTCAGACAATGAGCAGTTCTTC.

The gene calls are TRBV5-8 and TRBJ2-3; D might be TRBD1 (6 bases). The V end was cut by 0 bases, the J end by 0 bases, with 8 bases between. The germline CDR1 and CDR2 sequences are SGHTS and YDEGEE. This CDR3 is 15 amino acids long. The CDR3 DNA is TGTGCCAGCAGCTTGGGTAGGGGGAGCACAGATACGCAGTATTTT. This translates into CASSLGRGSTDTQYF.

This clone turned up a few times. This chain's CDR3 is CASSDKGEGEQFF. CDR3 DNA sequence: TGTGCCAGCAGTGACAAGGGGGAGGGTGAGCAGTTCTTC. V is TRBV6-4 and J is TRBJ2-1; TRBD2 might be the D (7 bases). The length of the CDR3 is 13 residues. Germline assignment: CDR1 MRHNA and CDR2 SNTAGT. The germline V and J ends were trimmed by 2 bases and 9 bases, with 11 bases remaining between them.